Reported below is one TCR beta chain. V dropped 1 base and J dropped 7 bases, with 14 bases sitting between them. CDR3 size: 14 residues. CDR1 is LNHNV and CDR2 is YYDKDF in the germline V gene (reference sequence). The data derive from a study of T cell changes during pregnancy in multiple sclerosis. Sequencing used immunoSEQ multiplex PCR; TCRdb keeps in-frame clones, though not all of them. The sample records tens of thousands of clones, 90% to 95% being singletons. The gene calls are TRBV15 and TRBJ2-7, with D possibly matching TRBD1 (6 bases). The sample in question was peripheral blood, obtained in the third trimester of pregnancy. The sequence derives from a female donor in good health, enrolled as a control in a pregnancy study. In DNA form, the CDR3 reads TGTGCCACCAGCAGAGGACAGGCCGGGCTTGAGCAGTACTTC. This sequence encodes CATSRGQAGLEQYF.